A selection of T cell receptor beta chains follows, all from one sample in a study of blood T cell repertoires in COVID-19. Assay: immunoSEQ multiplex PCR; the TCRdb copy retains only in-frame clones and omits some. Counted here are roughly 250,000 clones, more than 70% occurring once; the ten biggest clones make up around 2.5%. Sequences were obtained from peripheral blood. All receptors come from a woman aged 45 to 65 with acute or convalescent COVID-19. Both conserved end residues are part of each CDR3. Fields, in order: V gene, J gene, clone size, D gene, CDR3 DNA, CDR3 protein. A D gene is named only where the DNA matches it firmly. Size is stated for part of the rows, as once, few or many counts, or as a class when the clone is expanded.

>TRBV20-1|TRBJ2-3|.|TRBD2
TGCAGTGCCAGTAGCGGGGGCACAGATACGCAGTATTTT
CSASSGGTDTQYF
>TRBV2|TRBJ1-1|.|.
TGTGCCAGCAGCGGAGTTTCGGCTGAAGCTTTCTTT
CASSGVSAEAFF
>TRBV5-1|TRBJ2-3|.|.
TGCGCCAGCAGCTTGGGGCAGGGAGGAGATACGCAGTATTTT
CASSLGQGGDTQYF
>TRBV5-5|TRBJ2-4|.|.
TGTGCCAGCAGCTTGAACCCGGGAGATGGGGAAAACATTCAGTACTTC
CASSLNPGDGENIQYF
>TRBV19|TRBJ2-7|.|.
TGTGCCAGTATCACTCGAGGGGGGGCCTACGAGCAGTACTTC
CASITRGGAYEQYF
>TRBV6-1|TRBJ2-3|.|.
TGTGCCAGCAGTGAGAGCGGAAACACAGATACGCAGTATTTT
CASSESGNTDTQYF
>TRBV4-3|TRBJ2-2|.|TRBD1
TGCGCCAGCAGCCAAGATTTTGGACAGGGGGCCGCCGGGGAGCTGTTTTTT
CASSQDFGQGAAGELFF
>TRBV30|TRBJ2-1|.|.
TGTGCCTACCATCAGGGGCAAAGCTCCTACAATGAGCAGTTCTTC
CAYHQGQSSYNEQFF
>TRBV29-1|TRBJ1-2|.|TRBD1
TGCAGCGTTGAAGTCGGGGGGGGACAGGGCTATGGCTACACCTTC
CSVEVGGGQGYGYTF
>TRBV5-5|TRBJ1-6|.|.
TGTGCCAGCAGCCTTCAGGGCGATGGGCATATACCCCTCCACTTT
CASSLQGDGHIPLHF
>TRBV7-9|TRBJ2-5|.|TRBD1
TGTGCCAGCAGCTCATACACAGGGGGGGAGACCCAGTACTTC
CASSSYTGGETQYF
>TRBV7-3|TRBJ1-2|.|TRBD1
TGTGCCAGCAGCTCGGGACAGTATGGCTACACCTTC
CASSSGQYGYTF
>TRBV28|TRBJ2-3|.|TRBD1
TGTGCCAGCAGTCCGACAGGGGGTAGCACAGATACGCAGTATTTT
CASSPTGGSTDTQYF
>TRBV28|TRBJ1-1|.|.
TGTGCCAGCATCGAGGGAGGGGACTTGGGAGCTTTCTTT
CASIEGGDLGAFF
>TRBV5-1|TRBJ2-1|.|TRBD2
TGCGCCAGCAGCCGTCTACCGGGACTAGCGTTAGGTGATGAGCAGTTCTTC
CASSRLPGLALGDEQFF
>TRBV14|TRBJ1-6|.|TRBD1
TGTGCCAGCAGCCAAGCGGAGGGGGCTCGGTCACCCCTCCACTTT
CASSQAEGARSPLHF
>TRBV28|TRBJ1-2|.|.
TGTGCCAGCAGCGCGACAGGCAGCACTTCTAACTATGGCTACACCTTC
CASSATGSTSNYGYTF
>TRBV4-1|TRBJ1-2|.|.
TGCGCCAGCAGCCAAGCGGGGGTCCATGGCTACACCTTC
CASSQAGVHGYTF
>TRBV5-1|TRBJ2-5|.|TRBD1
TGCGCCAGCAGCTCTACGGGGGACAGGGAAGAGACCCAGTACTTC
CASSSTGDREETQYF
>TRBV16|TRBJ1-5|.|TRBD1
TGTGCCAGCAGCTACTCCCCAGGTCGACAGGGCTATAGCAATCAGCCCCAGCATTTT
CASSYSPGRQGYSNQPQHF
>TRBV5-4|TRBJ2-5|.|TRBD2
TGTGCCAGCAGCTTGGGGACTAGCGGGATTTTAGAGACCCAGTACTTC
CASSLGTSGILETQYF
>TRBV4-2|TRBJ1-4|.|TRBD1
TGTGCCAGCAGCCGGGACAGGCGAAATGAAAAACTGTTTTTT
CASSRDRRNEKLFF
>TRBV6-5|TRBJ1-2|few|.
TGTGCCAGCACCCGACAGGACCACTATGGCTACACCTTC
CASTRQDHYGYTF
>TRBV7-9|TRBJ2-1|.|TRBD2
TGTGCCAGCAGCTTAGGGACTAGCGGGAGGGCCGGGGAGCAGTTCTTC
CASSLGTSGRAGEQFF
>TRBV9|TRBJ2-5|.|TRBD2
TGTGCCAGCAGCGTAACCGGACTAGCGGGAGACGGGGAGACCCAGTACTTC
CASSVTGLAGDGETQYF
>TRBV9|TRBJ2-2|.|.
TGTGCCAGCAACCGACAGCCTAGGATCCTGAACACCGGGGAGCTGTTTTTT
CASNRQPRILNTGELFF
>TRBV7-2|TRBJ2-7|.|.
TGTGCCAGCAGCCGCGCAACAGGAGTGGACTACGAGCAGTACTTC
CASSRATGVDYEQYF
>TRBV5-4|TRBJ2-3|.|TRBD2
TGTGCCAGCAGCTCCTTAAGCGGGAGGGGGGCAGATACGCAGTATTTT
CASSSLSGRGADTQYF